This TCR beta chain emerged from a study of cytomegalovirus exposure and HLA in healthy donors. Findings and caveats of the study: The authors listed 150 to 200 TCR beta chains as cytomegalovirus-associated. Cytomegalovirus status, reportedly, was diagnosed with high specificity and sensitivity by the classifier. Judged likely to be a sequencing artifact was a cluster of highly shared sequence variants. Most TCR beta V segments were productive about 90% or about 30% of the time in an earlier analysis.

A note on this clone: Antigen: not known.

V was clipped by 1 base and J by 0 bases, with 7 bases between them. The CDR3 has 14 residues. CDR1 and CDR2 (germline): SGHRS, YFSETQ. The PCR contained 60 Vbeta and 13 Jbeta primers. This table comes from immunoSEQ multiplex PCR, and its TCRdb copy is limited to in-frame clones, with some not included. The sample lists about 38,000 clones, around three fifths seen once, with roughly 18% in the top ten. The V and J genes are TRBV5-1 and TRBJ1-1; D remains ambiguous. This sequence originates from a man aged 50 to 59 in good health and CMV-seropositive. Sequencing input: PBMCs. CDR3 loop: CASSLSRMNTEAFF. The CDR3 coding sequence is TGCGCCAGCAGCTTGTCCAGGATGAACACTGAAGCTTTCTTT.